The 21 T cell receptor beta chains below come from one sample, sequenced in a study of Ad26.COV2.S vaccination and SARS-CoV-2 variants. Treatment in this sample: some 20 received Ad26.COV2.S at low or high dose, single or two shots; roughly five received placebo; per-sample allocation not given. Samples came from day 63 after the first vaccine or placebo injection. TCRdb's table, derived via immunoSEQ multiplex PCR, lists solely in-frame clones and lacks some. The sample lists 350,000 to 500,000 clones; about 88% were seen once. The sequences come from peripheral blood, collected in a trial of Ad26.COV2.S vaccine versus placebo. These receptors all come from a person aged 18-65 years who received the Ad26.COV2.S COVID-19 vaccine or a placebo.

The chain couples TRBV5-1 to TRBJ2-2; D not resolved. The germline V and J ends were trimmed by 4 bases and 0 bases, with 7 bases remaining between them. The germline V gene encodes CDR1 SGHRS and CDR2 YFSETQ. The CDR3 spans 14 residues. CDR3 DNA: TGCGCCAGCAGCCGACGGACGAACACCGGGGAGCTGTTTTTT. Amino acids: CASSRRTNTGELFF.

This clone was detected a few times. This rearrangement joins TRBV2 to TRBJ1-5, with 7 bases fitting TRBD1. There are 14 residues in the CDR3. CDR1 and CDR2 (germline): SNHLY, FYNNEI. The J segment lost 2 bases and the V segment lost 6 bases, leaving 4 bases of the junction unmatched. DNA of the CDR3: TGTGCCAGCAGCGACAGGGAGGGCAATCAGCCCCAGCATTTT. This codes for CASSDREGNQPQHF. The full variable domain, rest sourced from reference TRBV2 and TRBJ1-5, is EPEVTQTPSHQVTQMGQEVILRCVPISNHLYFYWYRQILGQKVEFLVSFYNNEISEKSEIFDDQFSVERPDGSNFTLKIRSTKLEDSAMYFCASSDREGNQPQHFGDGTRLSIL.

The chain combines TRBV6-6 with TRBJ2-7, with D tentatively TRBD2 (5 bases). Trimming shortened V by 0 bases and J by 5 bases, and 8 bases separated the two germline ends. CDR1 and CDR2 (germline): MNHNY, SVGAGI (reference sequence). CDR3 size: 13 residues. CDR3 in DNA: TGTGCCAGCAGTTACTCGAGGGCCGACGAGCAGTACGTC. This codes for CASSYSRADEQYV.

The CDR3 coding sequence is TGTGCTGGGGGCGTGGGGGCCCTATATAACAATGAGCAGTTCTTC. Amino acid sequence: CAGGVGALYNNEQFF. This chain connects TRBV18 to TRBJ2-1; perhaps TRBD1 as D (6 bases). CDR3 length: 15 residues. CDR1 and CDR2 from the germline V gene are KGHSH and LQKENI.

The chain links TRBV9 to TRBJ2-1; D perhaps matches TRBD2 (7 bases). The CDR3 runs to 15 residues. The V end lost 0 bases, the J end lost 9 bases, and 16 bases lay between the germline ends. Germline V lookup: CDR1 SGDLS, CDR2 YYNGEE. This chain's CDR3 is CASSVVLAEGGEQFF. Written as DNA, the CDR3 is TGTGCCAGCAGCGTAGTCCTAGCGGAGGGGGGTGAGCAGTTCTTC. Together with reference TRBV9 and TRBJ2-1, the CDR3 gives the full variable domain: DSGVTQTPKHLITATGQRVTLRCSPRSGDLSVYWYQQSLDQGLQFLIQYYNGEERAKGNILERFSAQQFPDLHSELNLSSLELGDSALYFCASSVVLAEGGEQFFGPGTRLTVL.

CDR3 bases: TGTGCCAGCAGTTACCAGGGTGGAACTAATGAAAAACTGTTTTTT. Protein product: CASSYQGGTNEKLFF. This chain links TRBV2 with TRBJ1-4, with D perhaps TRBD1 (5 bases). Germline V gene data show CDR1 as SNHLY and CDR2 as FYNNEI. The CDR3 has 15 residues. With 5 bases removed from V and 1 base from J, the gap between germline ends came to 11 bases.

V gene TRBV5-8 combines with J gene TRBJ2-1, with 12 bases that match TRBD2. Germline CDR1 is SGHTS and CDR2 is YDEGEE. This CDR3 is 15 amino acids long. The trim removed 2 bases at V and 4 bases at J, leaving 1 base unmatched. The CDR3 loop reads CASSLGLAGYNEQFF. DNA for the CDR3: TGTGCCAGCAGCTTAGGACTAGCGGGATACAATGAGCAGTTCTTC.

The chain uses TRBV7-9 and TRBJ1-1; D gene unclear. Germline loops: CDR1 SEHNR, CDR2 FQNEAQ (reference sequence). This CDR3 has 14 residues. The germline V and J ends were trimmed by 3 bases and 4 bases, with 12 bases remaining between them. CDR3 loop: CASSFQASGTEAFF. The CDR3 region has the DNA TGTGCCAGCAGCTTCCAGGCCTCAGGCACTGAAGCTTTCTTT.

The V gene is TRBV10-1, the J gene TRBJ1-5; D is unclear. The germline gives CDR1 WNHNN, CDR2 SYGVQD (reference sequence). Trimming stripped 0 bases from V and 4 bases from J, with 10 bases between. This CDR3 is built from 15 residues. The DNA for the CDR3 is TGCGCCAGCAGTGAGTCAGGGTGGGAAAATCAGCCCCAGCATTTT. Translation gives CASSESGWENQPQHF.

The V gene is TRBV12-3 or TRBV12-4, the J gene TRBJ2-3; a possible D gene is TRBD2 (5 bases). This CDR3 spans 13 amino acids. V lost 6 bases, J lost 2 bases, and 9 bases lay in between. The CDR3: CASSRGFTDTQYF. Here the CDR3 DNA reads TGTGCCAGCAGCCGCGGGTTCACAGATACGCAGTATTTT.

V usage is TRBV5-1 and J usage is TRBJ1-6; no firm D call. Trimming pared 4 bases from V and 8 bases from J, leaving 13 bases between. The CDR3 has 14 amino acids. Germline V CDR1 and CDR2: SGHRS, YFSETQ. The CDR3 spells CASSPDGADSPLHF. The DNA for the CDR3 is TGCGCCAGCAGCCCCGATGGCGCGGATTCACCCCTCCACTTT.

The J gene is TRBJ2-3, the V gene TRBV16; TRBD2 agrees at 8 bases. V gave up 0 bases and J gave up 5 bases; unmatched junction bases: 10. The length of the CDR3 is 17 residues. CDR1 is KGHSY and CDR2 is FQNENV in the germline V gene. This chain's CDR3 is CASSQSLSGDAEDTQYF. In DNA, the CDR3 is TGTGCCAGCAGCCAATCCCTTAGCGGGGATGCCGAAGATACGCAGTATTTT.

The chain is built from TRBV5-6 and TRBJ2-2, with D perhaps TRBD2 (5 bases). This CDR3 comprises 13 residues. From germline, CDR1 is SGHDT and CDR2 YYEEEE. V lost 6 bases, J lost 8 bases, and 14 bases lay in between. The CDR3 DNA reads TGTGCCAGCACCCGGACTGAGTGGGGGGAGCTGTTTTTT. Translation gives CASTRTEWGELFF. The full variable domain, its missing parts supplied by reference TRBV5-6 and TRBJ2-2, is DAGVTQSPTHLIKTRGQQVTLRCSPKSGHDTVSWYQQALGQGPQFIFQYYEEEERQRGNFPDRFSGHQFPNYSSELNVNALLLGDSALYLCASTRTEWGELFFGEGSRLTVL.

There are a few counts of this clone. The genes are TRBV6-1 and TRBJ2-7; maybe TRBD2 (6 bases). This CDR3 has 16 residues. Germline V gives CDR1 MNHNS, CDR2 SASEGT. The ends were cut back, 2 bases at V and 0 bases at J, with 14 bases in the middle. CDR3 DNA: TGTGCCAGCAGTGAATCAGGGCGGGGAGACTCCTACGAGCAGTACGTC. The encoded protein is CASSESGRGDSYEQYV.

Written as DNA, the CDR3 is TGTGCCAGCAGTGGTGGGCCCCAGCATTTT. Translation gives CASSGGPQHF. This chain connects TRBV28 to TRBJ1-5; D gene unclear. Trimming cost V 5 bases and J 9 bases, with 5 bases left between them. CDR3 length: 10 residues. CDR1 and CDR2 (germline): MDHEN, SYDVKM.

The CDR3 region is CASSLGRFNQPQHF. For the CDR3, the DNA is TGTGCCAGCAGCTTAGGGCGCTTTAATCAGCCCCAGCATTTT. The chain carries TRBV7-2 and TRBJ1-5; D not resolved. From germline, CDR1 is SGHTA and CDR2 FQGNSA. This CDR3 has 14 residues. V lost 1 base, J lost 4 bases, and 8 bases lay in between.

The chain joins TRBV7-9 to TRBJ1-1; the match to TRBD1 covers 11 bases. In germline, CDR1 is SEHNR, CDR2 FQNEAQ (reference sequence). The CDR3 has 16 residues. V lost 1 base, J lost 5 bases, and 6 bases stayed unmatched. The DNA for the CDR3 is TGTGCCAGCAGCTTAGGGACAGGGGGCGTTGGGACTGAAGCTTTCTTT. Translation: CASSLGTGGVGTEAFF.

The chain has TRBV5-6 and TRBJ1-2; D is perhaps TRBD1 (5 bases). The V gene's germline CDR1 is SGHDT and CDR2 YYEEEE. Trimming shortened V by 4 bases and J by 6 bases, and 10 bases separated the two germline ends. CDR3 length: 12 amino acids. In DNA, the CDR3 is TGTGCCAGCAGCGGGGGGGACCATGGCTACACCTTC. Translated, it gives CASSGGDHGYTF.

The DNA for the CDR3 is TGTGCCAGTCAGGGTTCCGGTGAAAAACTGTTTTTT. Translated: CASQGSGEKLFF. The chain has TRBV2 and TRBJ1-4, with D tentatively TRBD1 (5 bases). The CDR3 loop spans 12 amino acids. Trimming left V 9 bases short and J 7 bases short, with 12 bases between. CDR1 SNHLY and CDR2 FYNNEI come from the germline V gene.

CDR3 DNA sequence: TGCGCCAGCAGCTTGGACGGACGGCAAGAGACCCAGTACTTC. It is translated as CASSLDGRQETQYF. V usage is TRBV5-1 and J usage is TRBJ2-5, with D uncertain. The V gene lost 0 bases and the J gene lost 2 bases, with 8 bases spanning the gap. CDR3 length equals 14 residues. Per the germline V gene, CDR1 is SGHRS and CDR2 is YFSETQ.

The CDR3 DNA reads TGTGCCAGCAGTTTACCCCTAACACTTGGCAGGCCGCTCTCCTACGAGCAGTACTTC. It is translated as CASSLPLTLGRPLSYEQYF. The chain recombines TRBV28 with TRBJ2-7; no definite D call. The CDR3 has 19 residues. Trimming removed 2 bases at V and 0 bases at J, with 23 bases between. CDR1 is MDHEN, CDR2 SYDVKM, per germline.